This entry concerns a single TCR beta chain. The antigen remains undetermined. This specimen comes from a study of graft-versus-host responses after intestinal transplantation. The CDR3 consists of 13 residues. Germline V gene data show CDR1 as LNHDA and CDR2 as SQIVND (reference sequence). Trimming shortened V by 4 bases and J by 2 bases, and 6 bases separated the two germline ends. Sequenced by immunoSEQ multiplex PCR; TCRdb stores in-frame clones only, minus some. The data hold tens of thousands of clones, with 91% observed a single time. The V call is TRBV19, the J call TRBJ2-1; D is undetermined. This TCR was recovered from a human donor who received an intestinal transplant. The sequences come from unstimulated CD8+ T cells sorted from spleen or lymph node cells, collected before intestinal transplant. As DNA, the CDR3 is TGTGCCAGTAGTAGTAGCACCTACAATGAGCAGTTCTTC. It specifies CASSSSTYNEQFF.